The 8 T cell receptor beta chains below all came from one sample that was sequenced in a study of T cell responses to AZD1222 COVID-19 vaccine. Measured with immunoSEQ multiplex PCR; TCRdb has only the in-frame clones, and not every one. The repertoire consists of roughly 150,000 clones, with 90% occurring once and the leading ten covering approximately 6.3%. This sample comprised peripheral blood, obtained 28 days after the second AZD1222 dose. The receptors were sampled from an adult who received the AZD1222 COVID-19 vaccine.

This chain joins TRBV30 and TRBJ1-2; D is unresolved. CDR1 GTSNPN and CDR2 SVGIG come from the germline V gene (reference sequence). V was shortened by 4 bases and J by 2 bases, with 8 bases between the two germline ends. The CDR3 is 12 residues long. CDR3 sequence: CAWNTANYGYTF. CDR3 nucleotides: TGTGCCTGGAACACGGCCAACTATGGCTACACCTTC. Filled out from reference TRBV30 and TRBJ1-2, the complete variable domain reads SQTIHQWPATLVQPVGSPLSLECTVEGTSNPNLYWYRQAAGRGLQLLFYSVGIGQISSEVPQNLSASRPQDRQFILSSKKLLLSDSGFYLCAWNTANYGYTFGSGTRLTVV.

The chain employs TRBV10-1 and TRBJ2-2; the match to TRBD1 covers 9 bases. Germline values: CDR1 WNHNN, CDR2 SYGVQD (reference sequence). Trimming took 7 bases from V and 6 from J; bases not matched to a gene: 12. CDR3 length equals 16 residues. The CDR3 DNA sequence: TGCGCCAGCAATTCTGGGACAGGGACTTTATCCGGGGAGCTGTTTTTT. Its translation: CASNSGTGTLSGELFF.

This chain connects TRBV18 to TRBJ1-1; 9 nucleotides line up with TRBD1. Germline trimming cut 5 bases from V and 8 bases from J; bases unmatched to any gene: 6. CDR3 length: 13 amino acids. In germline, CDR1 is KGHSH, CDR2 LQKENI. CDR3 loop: CASSSWTGDEAFF. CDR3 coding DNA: TGTGCCAGCTCATCATGGACAGGGGACGAAGCTTTCTTT.

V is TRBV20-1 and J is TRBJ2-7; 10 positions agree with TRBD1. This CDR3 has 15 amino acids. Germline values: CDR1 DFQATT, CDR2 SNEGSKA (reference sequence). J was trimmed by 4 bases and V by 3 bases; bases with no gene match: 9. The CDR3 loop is CSASPRDRGRYEQYF. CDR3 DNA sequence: TGCAGTGCTAGTCCCAGGGACAGGGGAAGGTACGAGCAGTACTTC.

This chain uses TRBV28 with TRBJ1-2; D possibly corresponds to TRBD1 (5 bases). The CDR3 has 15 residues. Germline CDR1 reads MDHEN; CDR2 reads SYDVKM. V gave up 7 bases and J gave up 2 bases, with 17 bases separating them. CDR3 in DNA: TGTGCCAGCACCTTCCTCGGGGGTGGAAACTATGGCTACACCTTC. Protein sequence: CASTFLGGGNYGYTF.

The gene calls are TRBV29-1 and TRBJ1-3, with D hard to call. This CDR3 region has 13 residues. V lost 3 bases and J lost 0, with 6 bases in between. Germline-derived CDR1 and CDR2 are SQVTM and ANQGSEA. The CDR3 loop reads CSVEQDSGNTIYF. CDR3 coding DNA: TGCAGCGTTGAGCAGGACTCTGGAAACACCATATATTTT.

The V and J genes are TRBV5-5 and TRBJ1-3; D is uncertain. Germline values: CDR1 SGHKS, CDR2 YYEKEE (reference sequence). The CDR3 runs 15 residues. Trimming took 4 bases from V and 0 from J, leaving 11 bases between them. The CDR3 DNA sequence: TGTGCCAGCAGCCCCCTAGGGTTCTCTGGAAACACCATATATTTT. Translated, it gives CASSPLGFSGNTIYF.

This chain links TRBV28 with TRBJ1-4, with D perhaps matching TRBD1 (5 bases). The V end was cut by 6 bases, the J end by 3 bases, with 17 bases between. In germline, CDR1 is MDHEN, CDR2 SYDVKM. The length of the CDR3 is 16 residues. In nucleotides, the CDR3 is TGTGCCAGCAGCTCACTGGGGCTTGGGGCTAATGAAAAACTGTTTTTT. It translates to CASSSLGLGANEKLFF.